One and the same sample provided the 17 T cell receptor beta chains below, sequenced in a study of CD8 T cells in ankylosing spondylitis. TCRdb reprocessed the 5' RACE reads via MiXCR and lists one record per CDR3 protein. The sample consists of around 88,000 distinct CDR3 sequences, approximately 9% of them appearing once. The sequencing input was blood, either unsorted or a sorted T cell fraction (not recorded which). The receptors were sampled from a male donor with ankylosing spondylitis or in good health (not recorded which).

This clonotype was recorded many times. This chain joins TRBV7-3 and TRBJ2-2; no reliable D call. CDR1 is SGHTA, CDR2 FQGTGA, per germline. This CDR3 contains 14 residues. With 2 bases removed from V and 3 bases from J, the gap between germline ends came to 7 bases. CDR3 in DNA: TGTGCCAGCAGCTTATCCATCGACACCGGGGAGCTGTTTTTT. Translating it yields CASSLSIDTGELFF.

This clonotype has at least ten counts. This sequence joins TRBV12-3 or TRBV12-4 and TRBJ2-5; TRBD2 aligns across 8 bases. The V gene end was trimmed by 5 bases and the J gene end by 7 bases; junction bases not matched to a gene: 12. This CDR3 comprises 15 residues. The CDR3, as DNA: TGTGCCAGCAGTCTACTTTCCGGGACTAGTGGGACCCAGTACTTC. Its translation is CASSLLSGTSGTQYF.

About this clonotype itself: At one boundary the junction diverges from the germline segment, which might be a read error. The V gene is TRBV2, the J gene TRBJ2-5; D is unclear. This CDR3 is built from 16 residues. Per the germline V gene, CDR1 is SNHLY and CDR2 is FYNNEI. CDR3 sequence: CASSEGYPTDEETHYF. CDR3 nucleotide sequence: TGTGCCAGCAGTGAAGGTTACCCTACGGACGAAGAGACCCATTACTTC.

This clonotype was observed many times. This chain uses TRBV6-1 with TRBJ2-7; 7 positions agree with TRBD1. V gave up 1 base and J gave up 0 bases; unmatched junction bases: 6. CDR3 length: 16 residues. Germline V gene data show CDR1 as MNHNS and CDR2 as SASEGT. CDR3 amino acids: CASSEGVTGPSYEQYF. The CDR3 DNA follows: TGTGCCAGCAGTGAAGGGGTGACAGGGCCCTCCTACGAGCAGTACTTC.

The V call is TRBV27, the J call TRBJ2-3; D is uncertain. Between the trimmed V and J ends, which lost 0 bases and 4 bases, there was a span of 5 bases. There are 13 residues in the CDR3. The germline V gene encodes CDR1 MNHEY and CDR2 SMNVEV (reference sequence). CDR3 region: CASSLSKADTQYF. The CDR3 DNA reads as TGTGCCAGCAGTTTATCGAAAGCAGATACGCAGTATTTT.

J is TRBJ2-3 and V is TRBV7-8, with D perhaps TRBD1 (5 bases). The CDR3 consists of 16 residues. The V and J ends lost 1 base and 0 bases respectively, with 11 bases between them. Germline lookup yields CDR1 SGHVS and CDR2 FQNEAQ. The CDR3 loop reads CASSLDSRESTDTQYF. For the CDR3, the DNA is TGTGCCAGCAGCTTAGATAGCAGGGAAAGCACAGATACGCAGTATTTT.

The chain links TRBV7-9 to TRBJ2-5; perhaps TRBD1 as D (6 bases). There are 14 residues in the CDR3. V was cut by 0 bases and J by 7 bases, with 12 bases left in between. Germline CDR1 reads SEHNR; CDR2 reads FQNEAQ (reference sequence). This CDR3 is CASSLAQAGATQYF. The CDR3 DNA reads TGTGCCAGCAGCTTAGCGCAGGCAGGGGCGACCCAGTACTTC.

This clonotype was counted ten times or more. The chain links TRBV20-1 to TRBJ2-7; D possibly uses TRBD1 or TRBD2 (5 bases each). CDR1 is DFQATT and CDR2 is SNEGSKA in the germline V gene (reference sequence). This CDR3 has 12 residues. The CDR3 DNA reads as TGCAGCGGCCGACGGGGACCCTACGAGCAGTACTTC. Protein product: CSGRRGPYEQYF.

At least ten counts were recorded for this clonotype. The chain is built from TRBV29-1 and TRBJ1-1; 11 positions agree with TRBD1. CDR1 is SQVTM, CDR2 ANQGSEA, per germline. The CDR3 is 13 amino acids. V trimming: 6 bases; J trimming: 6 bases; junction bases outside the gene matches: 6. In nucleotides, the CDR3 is TGCAGCGTAGGGCCGGGACAGGGGGCTGAAGCTTTCTTT. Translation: CSVGPGQGAEAFF.

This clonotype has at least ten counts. In DNA, the CDR3 is TGTGCCAGCAGCTTAGAGGGTAGAACAGATACGCAGTATTTT. Residues: CASSLEGRTDTQYF. This chain connects TRBV7-2 to TRBJ2-3, with D hard to call. Germline V lookup: CDR1 SGHTA, CDR2 FQGNSA. Trimming cost V 1 base and J 3 bases, with 8 bases left between them. The CDR3 has 14 residues.

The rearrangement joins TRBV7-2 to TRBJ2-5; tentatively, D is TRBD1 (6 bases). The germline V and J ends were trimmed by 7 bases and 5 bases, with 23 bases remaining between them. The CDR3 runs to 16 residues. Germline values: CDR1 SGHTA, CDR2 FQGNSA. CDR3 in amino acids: CASTLGGSTGRETQYF. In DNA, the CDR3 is TGTGCCAGCACCCTTGGGGGCAGCACGGGGCGCGAGACCCAGTACTTC.

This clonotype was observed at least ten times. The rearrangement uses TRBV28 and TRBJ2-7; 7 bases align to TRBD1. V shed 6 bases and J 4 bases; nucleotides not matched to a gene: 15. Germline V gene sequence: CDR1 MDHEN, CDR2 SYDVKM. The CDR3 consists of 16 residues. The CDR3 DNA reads TGTGCCAGCAGCCATGGTAGAAGGGGGCGCGCTTACGAGCAGTACTTC. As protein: CASSHGRRGRAYEQYF.

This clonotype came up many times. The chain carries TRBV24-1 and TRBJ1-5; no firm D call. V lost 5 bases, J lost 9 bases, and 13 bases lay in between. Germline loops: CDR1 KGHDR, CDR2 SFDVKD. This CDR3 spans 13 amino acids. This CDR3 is CATSAFKFGPQHF. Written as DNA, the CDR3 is TGTGCCACCAGTGCGTTCAAATTTGGGCCCCAGCATTTT.

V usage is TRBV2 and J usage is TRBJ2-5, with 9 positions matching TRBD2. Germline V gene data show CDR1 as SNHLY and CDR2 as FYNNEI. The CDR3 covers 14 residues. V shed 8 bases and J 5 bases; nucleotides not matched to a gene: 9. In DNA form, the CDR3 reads TGTGCCAGCCGACTAGCGGTTGCAGGCGAGACCCAGTACTTC. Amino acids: CASRLAVAGETQYF.

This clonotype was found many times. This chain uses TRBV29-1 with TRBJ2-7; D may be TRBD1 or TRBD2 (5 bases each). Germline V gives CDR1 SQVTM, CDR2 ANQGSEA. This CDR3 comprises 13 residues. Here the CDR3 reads CRSGGAEPYEQYF. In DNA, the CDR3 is TGCAGAAGTGGGGGAGCTGAACCCTACGAGCAGTACTTC.

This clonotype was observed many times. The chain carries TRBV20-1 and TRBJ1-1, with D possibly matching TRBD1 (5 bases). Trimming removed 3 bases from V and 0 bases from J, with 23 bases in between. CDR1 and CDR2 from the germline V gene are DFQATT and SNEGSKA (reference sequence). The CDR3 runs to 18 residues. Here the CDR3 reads CSASEFQGWAVVNTEAFF. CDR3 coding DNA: TGCAGTGCTAGCGAATTTCAGGGATGGGCGGTCGTGAACACTGAAGCTTTCTTT.

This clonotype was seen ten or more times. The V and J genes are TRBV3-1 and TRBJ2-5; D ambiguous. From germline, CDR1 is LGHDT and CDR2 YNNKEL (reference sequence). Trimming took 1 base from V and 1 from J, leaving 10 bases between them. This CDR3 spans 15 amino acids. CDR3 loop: CASSQALAAQETQYF. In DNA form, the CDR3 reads TGTGCCAGCAGCCAAGCCTTGGCAGCCCAAGAGACCCAGTACTTC.